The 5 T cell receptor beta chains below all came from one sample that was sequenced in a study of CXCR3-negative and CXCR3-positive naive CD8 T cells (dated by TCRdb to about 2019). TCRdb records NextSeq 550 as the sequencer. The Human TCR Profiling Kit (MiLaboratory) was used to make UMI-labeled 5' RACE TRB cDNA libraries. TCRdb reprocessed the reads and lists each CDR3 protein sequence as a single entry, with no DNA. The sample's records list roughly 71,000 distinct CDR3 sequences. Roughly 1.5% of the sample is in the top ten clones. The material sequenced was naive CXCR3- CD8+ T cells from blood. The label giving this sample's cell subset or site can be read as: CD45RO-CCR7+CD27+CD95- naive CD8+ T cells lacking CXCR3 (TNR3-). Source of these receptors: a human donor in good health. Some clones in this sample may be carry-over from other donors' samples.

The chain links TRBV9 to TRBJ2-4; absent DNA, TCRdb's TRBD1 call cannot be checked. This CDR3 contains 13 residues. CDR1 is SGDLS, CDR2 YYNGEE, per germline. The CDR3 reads CASSSPWDRKQYF. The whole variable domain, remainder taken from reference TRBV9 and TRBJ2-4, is DSGVTQTPKHLITATGQRVTLRCSPRSGDLSVYWYQQSLDQGLQFLIQYYNGEERAKGNILERFSAQQFPDLHSELNLSSLELGDSALYFCASSSPWDRKQYFGAGTRLSVL.

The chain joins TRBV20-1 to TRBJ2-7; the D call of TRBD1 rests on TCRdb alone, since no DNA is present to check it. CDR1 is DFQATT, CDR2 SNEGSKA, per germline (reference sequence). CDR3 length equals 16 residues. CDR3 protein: CSARDPLGTGPYEQYF.

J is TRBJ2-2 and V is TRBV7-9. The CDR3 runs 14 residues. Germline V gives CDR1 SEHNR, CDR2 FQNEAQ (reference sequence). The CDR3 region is CASSDILNTGELFF.

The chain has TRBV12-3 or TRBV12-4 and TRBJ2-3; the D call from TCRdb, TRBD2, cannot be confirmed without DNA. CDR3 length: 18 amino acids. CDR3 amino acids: CASSPDRFGGSLADTQYF.

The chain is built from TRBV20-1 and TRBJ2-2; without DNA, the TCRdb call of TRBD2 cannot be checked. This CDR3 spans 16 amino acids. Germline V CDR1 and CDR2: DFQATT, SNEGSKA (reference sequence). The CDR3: CSARALAGGGAGELFF.